The 5 T cell receptor beta chains reported below all come from one sample, sequenced in a study of beta chain features in type 1 diabetes. Broader study findings: Type 1 diabetes patients showed a moderate but significant shortening of TCRB CDR3s in all four CD4+ subsets.

Of the isolated RNA, all was reverse transcribed, and so the sequenced material was expressed TCRB transcripts. Sequenced by immunoSEQ multiplex PCR; TCRdb stores in-frame clones only, minus some. The data hold some 350,000 clones, with roughly 9.8% observed a single time. What these receptors recognize is not known. Sequenced sample: central memory CD4+ T cells from blood. The receptors stem from a man in his thirties or forties with type 1 diabetes.

Details on this clone: A read error is likely here: a far larger clone is one base away. V gene TRBV6-5 combines with J gene TRBJ1-1; 7 bases align to TRBD1. V lost 6 bases, J lost 1 base, and 2 bases stayed unmatched. This CDR3 contains 13 residues. Germline CDR1 is MNHEY and CDR2 is SVGAGI. CDR3 DNA sequence: TGTGCCAGCAGCCGACAGGGGAACACTGAAGCTTTCTTT. Translated, it gives CASSRQGNTEAFF.

This clone was counted a few times. The rearrangement links TRBV19 to TRBJ1-1; D unclear. Germline-derived CDR1 and CDR2 are LNHDA and SQIVND (reference sequence). The CDR3 runs to 13 residues. Trimming shortened V by 8 bases and J by 0 bases, and 10 bases separated the two germline ends. The CDR3 spells CASHGQLNTEAFF. The CDR3, as DNA: TGTGCCAGTCATGGTCAATTGAACACTGAAGCTTTCTTT.

The chain couples TRBV9 to TRBJ1-2; 9 nucleotides align to TRBD1. The CDR3 spans 16 residues. V shed 5 bases, J shed 8 bases, and the junction held 16 bases outside the gene matches. Looked up from germline, CDR1 is SGDLS and CDR2 is YYNGEE. The CDR3: CASSAPGQGRSYGYTF. Here the CDR3 DNA reads TGTGCCAGCAGTGCCCCGGGACAGGGTCGCAGTTACGGCTACACCTTC.

This chain joins TRBV30 and TRBJ2-3; D is uncertain. The CDR3 has 12 residues. V was trimmed by 0 bases and J by 3 bases, leaving 4 bases between them. Looked up from germline, CDR1 is GTSNPN and CDR2 is SVGIG (reference sequence). Written as DNA, the CDR3 is TGTGCCTGGAGTGTTATTACAGATACGCAGTATTTT. The encoded protein is CAWSVITDTQYF.

The V call is TRBV6-5, the J call TRBJ2-7; D possibly corresponds to TRBD1 (6 bases). The V gene lost 6 bases and the J gene lost 0 bases, with 15 bases spanning the gap. The CDR3 consists of 15 residues. Germline values: CDR1 MNHEY, CDR2 SVGAGI. This CDR3 is CASSRQAWGSYEQYF. Here the CDR3 DNA reads TGTGCCAGCAGCCGACAGGCCTGGGGCTCCTACGAGCAGTACTTC.